The entry below describes one TCR beta chain. Antigen unknown. The germline V gene encodes CDR1 LGHNA and CDR2 YNFKEQ. The CDR3 extends over 15 amino acids. Trimming removed 0 bases at V and 1 base at J, with 7 bases between. The data were obtained in a study of T cell clones after liver transplantation. The overall study: A pre-transplant mixed lymphocyte reaction with TCRbeta sequencing defined graft-donor-reactive clones followed in post-transplant blood. Tolerant meant at least one year fully off immunosuppression without liver enzymes above twice normal.

Study-wide results and limits: Small, mixed patient groups and varying post-transplant times limit these conclusions. Low donor cell numbers restricted donor-reactive repertoire measurement in two subjects.

Sequencing used immunoSEQ multiplex PCR; TCRdb keeps in-frame clones, though not all of them. Here the sample spans 40,000 to 65,000 clones, approximately 84% being singletons. V and J are TRBV4-2 and TRBJ2-4; no reliable D call. The clonotype comes from a human donor who received a liver transplant. The sequencing used CD4+ T cells from blood, collected before liver transplant. CDR3 amino acids: CASSQDFGAKNIQYF. Written as DNA, the CDR3 is TGTGCCAGCAGCCAAGACTTTGGGGCCAAAAACATTCAGTACTTC.